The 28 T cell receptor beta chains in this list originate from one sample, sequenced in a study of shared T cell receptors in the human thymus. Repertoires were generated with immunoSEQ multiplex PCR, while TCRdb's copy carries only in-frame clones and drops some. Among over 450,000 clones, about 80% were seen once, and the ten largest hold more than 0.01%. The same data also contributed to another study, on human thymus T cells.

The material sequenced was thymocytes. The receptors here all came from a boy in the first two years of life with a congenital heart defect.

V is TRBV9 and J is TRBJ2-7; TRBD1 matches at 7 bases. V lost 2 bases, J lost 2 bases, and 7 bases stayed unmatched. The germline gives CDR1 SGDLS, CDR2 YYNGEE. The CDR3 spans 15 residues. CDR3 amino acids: CASSVKQGPPYEQYF. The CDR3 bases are TGTGCCAGCAGCGTTAAACAGGGGCCCCCCTACGAGCAGTACTTC.

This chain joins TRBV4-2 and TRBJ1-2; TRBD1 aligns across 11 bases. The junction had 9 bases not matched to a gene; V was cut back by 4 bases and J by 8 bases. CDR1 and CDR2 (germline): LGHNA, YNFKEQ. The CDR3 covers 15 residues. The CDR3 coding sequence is TGTGCCAGCAGCCCGGACAGGGGGCGAGAAGAAGGCTACACCTTC. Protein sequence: CASSPDRGREEGYTF.

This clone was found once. The CDR3 sequence is CASSVPDDYEQYF. The CDR3 bases are TGTGCCAGCAGTGTACCAGATGACTACGAGCAGTACTTC. The chain combines TRBV25-1 with TRBJ2-7; D unresolved. V was clipped by 4 bases and J by 3 bases, with 10 bases between them. Germline V lookup: CDR1 MGHDK, CDR2 SYGVNS. The CDR3 has 13 residues.

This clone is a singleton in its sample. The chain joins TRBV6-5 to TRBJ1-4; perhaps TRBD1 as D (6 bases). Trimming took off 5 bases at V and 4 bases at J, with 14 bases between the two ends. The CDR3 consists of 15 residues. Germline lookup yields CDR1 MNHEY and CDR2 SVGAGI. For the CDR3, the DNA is TGTGCCAGCAGTCCTGAGGGGGATTTTAATGAAAAACTGTTTTTT. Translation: CASSPEGDFNEKLFF.

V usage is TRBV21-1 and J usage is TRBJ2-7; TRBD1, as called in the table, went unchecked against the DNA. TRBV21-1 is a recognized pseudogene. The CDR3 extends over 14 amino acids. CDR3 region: CASTQGTGAYEQYF. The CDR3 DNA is TGTGCCAGCACCCAAGGGACAGGGGCCTACGAGCAGTACTTC.

CDR3 in amino acids: CASSLSGRAPTSYEQYF. The CDR3 coding sequence is TGTGCCAGCAGCTTGAGCGGGAGGGCGCCAACCTCCTACGAGCAGTACTTC. J is TRBJ2-7 and V is TRBV7-9; 10 bases match TRBD2. Per germline, CDR1 SEHNR and CDR2 FQNEAQ (reference sequence). V was clipped by 3 bases and J by 0 bases; unmatched bases: 8. This CDR3 comprises 17 residues.

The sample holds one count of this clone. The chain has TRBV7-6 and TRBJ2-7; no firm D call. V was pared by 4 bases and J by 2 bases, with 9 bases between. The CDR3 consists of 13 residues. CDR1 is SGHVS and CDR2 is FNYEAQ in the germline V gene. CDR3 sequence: CASSSRFPYEQYF. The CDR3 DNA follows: TGTGCCAGCAGCTCTAGATTTCCCTACGAGCAGTACTTC.

CDR3 coding DNA: TGTGCCAGCAGTCACCACGTCCTCCTAGCGGGAGGAGGCGAGCAGTACTTC. Translating gives CASSHHVLLAGGGEQYF. The V call is TRBV28, the J call TRBJ2-7, with TRBD2 matching 11 bases. The V segment lost 5 bases and the J segment 6 bases; nucleotides outside the gene matches: 15. The germline V gene encodes CDR1 MDHEN and CDR2 SYDVKM. The CDR3 consists of 17 residues.

The CDR3 DNA is TGTGCCAGCAGTTTGGGGGGAGACAACAATCAGCCCCAGCATTTT. Protein: CASSLGGDNNQPQHF. The gene calls are TRBV27 and TRBJ1-5, with a weak D call TRBD1 (5 bases). Trimming left V 3 bases short and J 3 bases short, with 12 bases between. Germline assignment: CDR1 MNHEY and CDR2 SMNVEV (reference sequence). CDR3 length: 15 residues.

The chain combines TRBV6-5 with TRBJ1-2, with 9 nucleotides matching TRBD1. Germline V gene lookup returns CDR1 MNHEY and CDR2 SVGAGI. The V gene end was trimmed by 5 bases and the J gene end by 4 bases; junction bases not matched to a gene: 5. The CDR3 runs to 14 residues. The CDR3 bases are TGTGCCAGCAGTCCCGGGACAGGGACCTATGGCTACACCTTC. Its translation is CASSPGTGTYGYTF.

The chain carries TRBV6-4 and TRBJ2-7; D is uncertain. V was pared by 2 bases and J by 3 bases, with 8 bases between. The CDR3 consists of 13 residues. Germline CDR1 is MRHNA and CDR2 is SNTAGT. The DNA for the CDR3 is TGTGCCAGCAGTGACAGGAGCCGCTACGAGCAGTACTTC. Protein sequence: CASSDRSRYEQYF.

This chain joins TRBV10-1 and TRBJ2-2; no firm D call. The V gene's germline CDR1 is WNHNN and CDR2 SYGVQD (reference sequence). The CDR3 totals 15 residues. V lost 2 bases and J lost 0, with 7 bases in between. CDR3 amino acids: CASSEGSSNTGELFF. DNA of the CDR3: TGCGCCAGCAGTGAGGGCAGTTCGAACACCGGGGAGCTGTTTTTT.

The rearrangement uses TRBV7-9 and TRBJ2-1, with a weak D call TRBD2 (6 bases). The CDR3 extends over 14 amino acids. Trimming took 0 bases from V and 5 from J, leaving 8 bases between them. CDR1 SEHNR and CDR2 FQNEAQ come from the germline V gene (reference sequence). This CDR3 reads CASSLAGGHNEQFF. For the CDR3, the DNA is TGTGCCAGCAGCTTAGCGGGAGGCCACAATGAGCAGTTCTTC.

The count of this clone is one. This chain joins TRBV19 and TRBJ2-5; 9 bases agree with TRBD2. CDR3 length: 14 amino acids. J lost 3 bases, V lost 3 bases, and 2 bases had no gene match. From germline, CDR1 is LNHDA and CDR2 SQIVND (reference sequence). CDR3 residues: CASSISSGKETQYF. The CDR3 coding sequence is TGTGCCAGTAGTATTTCTAGCGGGAAAGAGACCCAGTACTTC.

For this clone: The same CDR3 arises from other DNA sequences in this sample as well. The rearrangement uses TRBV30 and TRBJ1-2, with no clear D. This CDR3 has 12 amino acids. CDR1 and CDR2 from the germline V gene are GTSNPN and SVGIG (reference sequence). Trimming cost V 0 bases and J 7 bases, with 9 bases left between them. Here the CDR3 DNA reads TGTGCCTGGAGTGTACTAGGGAGTGGCTACACCTTC. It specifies CAWSVLGSGYTF. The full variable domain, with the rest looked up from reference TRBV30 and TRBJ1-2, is SQTIHQWPATLVQPVGSPLSLECTVEGTSNPNLYWYRQAAGRGLQLLFYSVGIGQISSEVPQNLSASRPQDRQFILSSKKLLLSDSGFYLCAWSVLGSGYTFGSGTRLTVV.

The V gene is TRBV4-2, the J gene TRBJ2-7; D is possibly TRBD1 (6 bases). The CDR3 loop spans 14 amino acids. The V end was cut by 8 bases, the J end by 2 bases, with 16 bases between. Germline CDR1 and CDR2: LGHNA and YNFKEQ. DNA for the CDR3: TGTGCCAGCTCCCCTACAGGGACCCCCTACGAGCAGTACTTC. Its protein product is CASSPTGTPYEQYF.

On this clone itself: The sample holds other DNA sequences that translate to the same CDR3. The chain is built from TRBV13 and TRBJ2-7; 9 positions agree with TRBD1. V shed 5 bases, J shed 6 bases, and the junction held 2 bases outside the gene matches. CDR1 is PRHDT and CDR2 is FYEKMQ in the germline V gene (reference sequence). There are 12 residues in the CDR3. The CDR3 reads CASSLGQGEQYF. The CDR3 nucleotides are TGTGCCAGCAGCCTGGGACAGGGCGAGCAGTACTTC. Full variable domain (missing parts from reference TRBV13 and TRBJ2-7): AAGVIQSPRHLIKEKRETATLKCYPIPRHDTVYWYQQGPGQDPQFLISFYEKMQSDKGSIPDRFSAQQFSDYHSELNMSSLELGDSALYFCASSLGQGEQYFGPGTRLTVT.

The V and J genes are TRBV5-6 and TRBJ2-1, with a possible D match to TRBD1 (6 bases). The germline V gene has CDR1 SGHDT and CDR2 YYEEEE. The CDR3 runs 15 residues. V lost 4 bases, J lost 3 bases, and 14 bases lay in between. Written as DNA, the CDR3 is TGTGCCAGCAGCCATACTCAGGGGAACTACAATGAGCAGTTCTTC. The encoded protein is CASSHTQGNYNEQFF.

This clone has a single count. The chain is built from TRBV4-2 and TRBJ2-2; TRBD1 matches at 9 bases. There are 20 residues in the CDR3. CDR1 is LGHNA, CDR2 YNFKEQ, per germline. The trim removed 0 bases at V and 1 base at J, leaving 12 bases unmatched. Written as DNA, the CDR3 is TGTGCCAGCAGCCAAGAGGGGGGACAGGGCCTCTATAGGAACACCGGGGAGCTGTTTTTT. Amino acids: CASSQEGGQGLYRNTGELFF.

This chain's CDR3 is CASSEYTVENTEAFF. The CDR3 DNA reads TGTGCCAGCAGTGAATATACAGTTGAGAACACTGAAGCTTTCTTT. The chain recombines TRBV25-1 with TRBJ1-1; D uncertain. Deletions cut 0 bases from V and 1 base from J, with 9 bases between. Germline lookup yields CDR1 MGHDK and CDR2 SYGVNS. The CDR3 consists of 15 residues.

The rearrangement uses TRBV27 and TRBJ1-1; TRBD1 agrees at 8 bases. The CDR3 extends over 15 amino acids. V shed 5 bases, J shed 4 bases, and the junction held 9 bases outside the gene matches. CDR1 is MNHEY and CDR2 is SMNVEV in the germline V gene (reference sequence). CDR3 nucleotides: TGTGCCAGCAGTCCGACAGGGGTGGTTGCCACTGAAGCTTTCTTT. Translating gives CASSPTGVVATEAFF.

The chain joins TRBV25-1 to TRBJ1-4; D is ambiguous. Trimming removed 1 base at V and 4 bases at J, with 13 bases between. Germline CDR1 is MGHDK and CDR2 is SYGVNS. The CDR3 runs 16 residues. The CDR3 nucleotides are TGTGCCAGCAGTGAATTCTTTGAGGGAATTAATGAAAAACTGTTTTTT. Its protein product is CASSEFFEGINEKLFF.

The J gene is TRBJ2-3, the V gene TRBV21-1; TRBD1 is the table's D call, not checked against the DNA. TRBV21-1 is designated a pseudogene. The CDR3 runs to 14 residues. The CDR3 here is CANPTGKEADTQYF. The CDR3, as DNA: TGTGCCAACCCGACAGGGAAGGAAGCAGATACGCAGTATTTT.

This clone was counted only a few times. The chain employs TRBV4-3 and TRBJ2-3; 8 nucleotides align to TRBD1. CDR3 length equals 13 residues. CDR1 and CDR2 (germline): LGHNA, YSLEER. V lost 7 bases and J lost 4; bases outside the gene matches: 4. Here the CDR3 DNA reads TGCGCCAGCAAGGACAGGGCGGCAGATACGCAGTATTTT. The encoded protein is CASKDRAADTQYF.

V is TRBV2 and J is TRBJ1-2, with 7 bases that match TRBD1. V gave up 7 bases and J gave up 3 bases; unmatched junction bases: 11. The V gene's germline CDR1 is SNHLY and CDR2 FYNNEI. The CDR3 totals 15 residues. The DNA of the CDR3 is TGTGCCAGCACCCCCGACAGGGACCGCGACTATGGCTACACCTTC. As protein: CASTPDRDRDYGYTF.

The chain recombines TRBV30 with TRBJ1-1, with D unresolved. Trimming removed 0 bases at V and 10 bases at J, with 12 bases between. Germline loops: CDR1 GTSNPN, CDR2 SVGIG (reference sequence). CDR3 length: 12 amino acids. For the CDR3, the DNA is TGTGCCTGGAGTGTACTGAACAGCCCAGCTTTCTTT. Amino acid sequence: CAWSVLNSPAFF.

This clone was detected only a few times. The CDR3 is CASSPRTGGAFF. The CDR3 region has the DNA TGTGCCAGCTCACCGCGGACAGGGGGAGCTTTCTTT. This chain connects TRBV18 to TRBJ1-1, with 10 bases aligning to TRBD1. Germline loops: CDR1 KGHSH, CDR2 LQKENI. Trimming cost V 3 bases and J 10 bases; bases outside gene matches: 2. The CDR3 is 12 residues long.

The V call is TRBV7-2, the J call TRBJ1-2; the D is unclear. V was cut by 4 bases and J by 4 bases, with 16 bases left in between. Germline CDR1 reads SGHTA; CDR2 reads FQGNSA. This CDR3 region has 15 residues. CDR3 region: CASSSRAGPGYGYTF. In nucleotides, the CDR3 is TGTGCCAGCAGCTCCCGGGCGGGCCCCGGCTATGGCTACACCTTC.